These T cell receptor beta chains were read from a single sample in a study of blood T cell repertoires in COVID-19. The protocol was immunoSEQ multiplex PCR, while the TCRdb copy is restricted to in-frame clones and leaves out a portion. The sample consists of some 500,000 clones, about 89% of them appearing once. Material for sequencing was peripheral blood. Receptors originate from a woman between 50 and 59 years old with COVID-19, enrolled during active disease. Both conserved end residues are part of each CDR3. D genes are given only for firm matches. A row's size may be missing; if present it is once, few, many or a size class.

J gene: TRBJ2-1
V gene: TRBV30
clone size: .
D gene: .
CDR3 protein: CAWSVQEVSQFF
CDR3 DNA: TGTGCCTGGAGTGTACAAGAGGTTTCGCAGTTCTTC

J gene: TRBJ1-1
V gene: TRBV6-1
clone size: .
D gene: .
CDR3 protein: CASSEGTAAEAFF
CDR3 DNA: TGTGCCAGCAGTGAAGGGACAGCCGCTGAAGCTTTCTTT

J gene: TRBJ1-2
V gene: TRBV6-1
clone size: .
D gene: .
CDR3 protein: CASSEGGSNYGYTF
CDR3 DNA: TGTGCCAGCAGTGAAGGAGGCAGCAACTATGGCTACACCTTC

J gene: TRBJ2-1
V gene: TRBV3-1/TRBV3-2
clone size: .
D gene: TRBD2
CDR3 protein: CASSQVWAGGNNEQFF
CDR3 DNA: TGTGCCAGCAGCCAAGTTTGGGCGGGGGGAAACAATGAGCAGTTCTTC

J gene: TRBJ2-3
V gene: TRBV19
clone size: .
D gene: .
CDR3 protein: CASSISADTQYF
CDR3 DNA: TGTGCCAGTAGTATAAGCGCAGATACGCAGTATTTT

J gene: TRBJ2-3
V gene: TRBV30
clone size: .
D gene: .
CDR3 protein: CAWSPGESTDTQYF
CDR3 DNA: TGTGCCTGGAGTCCCGGGGAGTCGACAGATACGCAGTATTTT

J gene: TRBJ2-2
V gene: TRBV10-1
clone size: few
D gene: .
CDR3 protein: CASSGSDSGTGELFF
CDR3 DNA: TGCGCCAGCTCCGGGTCGGACTCCGGCACCGGGGAGCTGTTTTTT

J gene: TRBJ1-1
V gene: TRBV30
clone size: .
D gene: .
CDR3 protein: CACRRGGTEAFF
CDR3 DNA: TGTGCCTGCCGGCGGGGAGGAACTGAAGCTTTCTTT

J gene: TRBJ1-2
V gene: TRBV7-9
clone size: .
D gene: .
CDR3 protein: CASVEGQGTMRGYGYTF
CDR3 DNA: TGTGCCAGCGTGGAGGGGCAGGGAACGATGCGGGGCTATGGCTACACCTTC

J gene: TRBJ1-2
V gene: TRBV10-1
clone size: .
D gene: .
CDR3 protein: CASSYHGSYYGYTF
CDR3 DNA: TGCGCCAGCAGTTACCACGGGAGCTACTATGGCTACACCTTC

J gene: TRBJ1-1
V gene: TRBV7-9
clone size: .
D gene: .
CDR3 protein: CASSLGRRAPTEAFF
CDR3 DNA: TGTGCCAGCAGCTTAGGCCGCAGGGCCCCCACTGAAGCTTTCTTT

J gene: TRBJ1-1
V gene: TRBV27
clone size: .
D gene: .
CDR3 protein: CASSLSWGDYTEAFF
CDR3 DNA: TGTGCCAGCAGTTTATCCTGGGGGGACTACACTGAAGCTTTCTTT

J gene: TRBJ2-2
V gene: TRBV19
clone size: .
D gene: .
CDR3 protein: CASGHPNTGELFF
CDR3 DNA: TGTGCCAGTGGGCACCCGAACACCGGGGAGCTGTTTTTT